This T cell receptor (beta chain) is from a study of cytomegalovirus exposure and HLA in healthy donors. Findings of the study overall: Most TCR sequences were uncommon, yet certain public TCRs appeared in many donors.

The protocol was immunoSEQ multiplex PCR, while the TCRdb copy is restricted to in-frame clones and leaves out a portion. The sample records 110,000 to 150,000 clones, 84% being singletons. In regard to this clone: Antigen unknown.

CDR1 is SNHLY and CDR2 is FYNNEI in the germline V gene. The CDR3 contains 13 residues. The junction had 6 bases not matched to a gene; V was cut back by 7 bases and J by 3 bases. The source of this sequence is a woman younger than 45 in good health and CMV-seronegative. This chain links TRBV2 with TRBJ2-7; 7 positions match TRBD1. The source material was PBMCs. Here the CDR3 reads CASKSDRLYEQYF. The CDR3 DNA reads TGTGCCAGCAAATCGGACAGGCTCTACGAGCAGTACTTC.